This T cell receptor beta chain derives from a study of blood T cell repertoires in COVID-19. Study-wide background: T cells, B-cell-depleted T cells, or PBMCs provided the cDNA or gDNA that served as material.

The CDR3 is 14 amino acids. CDR1 is SGHRS, CDR2 YFSETQ, per germline. Trimming left V 5 bases short and J 6 bases short, with 15 bases between. In the original analysis: Nucleated cell counts were estimated from reference gene primer amplification. Profiling relied on immunoSEQ multiplex PCR, and the TCRdb table lists in-frame clones only, not all of them. V, J and clone size derive from that table, while D and trimming were established from the DNA sequence. This table holds roughly 150,000 clones, roughly 82% found once. Sequenced: peripheral blood. This TCR came from a woman aged 45-65 years with acute or convalescent COVID-19. The rearrangement uses TRBV5-1 and TRBJ1-5; D is possibly TRBD1 (6 bases). The DNA for the CDR3 is TGCGCCAGCAGAAACGGGACAACGGGTCAGCCCCAGCATTTT. This sequence encodes CASRNGTTGQPQHF.